This T cell receptor beta chain is from a study of blood T cell repertoires in COVID-19. The method was immunoSEQ multiplex PCR; TCRdb's version includes in-frame clones alone and lacks a portion of them. The profile shows about 70,000 clones, about nine tenths of them singletons. The ends lost 5 bases at V and 6 bases at J; junction bases unmatched: 17. Germline assignment: CDR1 MNHEY and CDR2 SMNVEV (reference sequence). The CDR3 runs 19 residues. The material sequenced was peripheral blood. The sequence was collected from a man aged 50 or older with acute or convalescent COVID-19. This sequence joins TRBV27 and TRBJ2-1; 12 nucleotides line up with TRBD2. In DNA form, the CDR3 reads TGTGCCAGCAGTCCAAATCTTATGACTAGCGGGAGTCGGGGCAATGAGCAGTTCTTC. Its translation is CASSPNLMTSGSRGNEQFF.